This TCR beta chain was sequenced for a study of T cells after yellow fever vaccination. Broader study findings: In post-booster samples, most primary-vaccination clones reappeared (approximately 97% CD4, about 90% CD8). Some clonotypes were seen in both the CD4 and the CD8 compartments. These made up a small share and likely arose from convergent recombination.

This clonotype was detected only a few times. The target antigen is unknown. They built TCR cDNA with 5'RACE template switching, a step that put in a universal primer site and UMIs. TCRdb redid the calling of the 5' RACE reads with MiXCR, one entry per CDR3 protein. The sample records 150,000 to 200,000 distinct CDR3 sequences, around 7% being singletons. The CDR3 is made up of 13 amino acids. The germline V gene encodes CDR1 SGDLS and CDR2 YYNGEE. V was shortened by 0 bases and J by 2 bases, with 5 bases between the two germline ends. The rearrangement links TRBV9 to TRBJ1-2; D remains unclear. The sequencing here drew on CD4+ T cells sorted from PBMCs, taken 5 to 6 days after the first yellow fever vaccination. The receptor comes from a man aged 18 to 35 who received the YFV17D yellow fever vaccine. The CDR3 here is CASSVAQNYGYTF. The CDR3 DNA reads TGTGCCAGCAGCGTAGCCCAAAACTATGGCTACACCTTC.